The next 27 T cell receptor beta chains were all read from a single sample in a study of T cells in Graves' hyperthyroidism and ophthalmopathy (dated by TCRdb to about 2019). To prepare the library, multiplex PCR was applied. The sequencer listed for this sample is Illumina HiSeq 2000. The TCR beta CDR3 regions were amplified from the RNA transcripts. The TCR CDR3 was subjected to a first round of RT-PCR using the HTBI primer set and the Qiagen OneStep RT-PCR kit. TCRdb reprocessing: public reads trimmed at Q25 with fastp, clones called with MiXCR, in-frame beta chains kept. Each CDR3 protein appears once, grouped with its most common genes and DNA. Recorded for this sample are a few hundred thousand distinct CDR3 sequences; around 46% of them occurred a single time. The ten largest clones take up just over 8% of the sample. Material for sequencing was peripheral blood or thyroid tissue (not recorded which). All receptors come from a young woman with Graves' hyperthyroidism. Donor details come from another sample of the same person, matched by shared clones.

V and J are TRBV25-1 and TRBJ1-4; D is unresolved. The CDR3 is 13 residues long. In germline, CDR1 is MGHDK, CDR2 SYGVNS. Trimming removed 6 bases at V and 2 bases at J, with 7 bases between. CDR3: CASRDWTNEKLFF. For the CDR3, the DNA is TGTGCCAGCAGGGATTGGACTAATGAAAAACTGTTTTTT.

This clonotype was counted a few times. At one end the junction does not follow the germline gene, possibly because of a read error. The gene calls are TRBV20-1 and TRBJ2-7; weak D call: TRBD1 (5 bases). The length of the CDR3 is 14 residues. From germline, CDR1 is DFQATT and CDR2 SNEGSKA (reference sequence). CDR3 residues: CSAGDSLSSYEQYF. CDR3 in DNA: TGCAGTGCTGGAGACAGCCTCTCGTCCTACGAGCAGTACTTC.

This clonotype was detected once. The junction departs from the called germline gene at one end, perhaps through a read error. The chain joins TRBV24-1 to TRBJ1-4; the D is unclear. Germline V gene sequence: CDR1 KGHDR, CDR2 SFDVKD. This CDR3 is built from 18 residues. CDR3 nucleotides: TGTGCCAGCAGTGAATTTCGGGTACGGGGTGGCTATCTTGGAAAACTGTTTTTT. Residues: CASSEFRVRGGYLGKLFF.

This clonotype has a handful of counts. The chain combines TRBV5-4 with TRBJ1-3; D might be TRBD1 (6 bases). Per germline, CDR1 SGHNT and CDR2 YYREEE (reference sequence). The CDR3 contains 16 residues. Trimming stripped 0 bases from V and 0 bases from J, with 10 bases between. The CDR3 bases are TGTGCCAGCAGCTTGGGACAGGCCCTCTCTGGAAACACCATATATTTT. It translates to CASSLGQALSGNTIYF.

The chain joins TRBV29-1 to TRBJ1-2; 9 nucleotides match TRBD1. V gave up 6 bases and J gave up 5 bases; unmatched junction bases: 7. CDR1 and CDR2 (germline): SQVTM, ANQGSEA. The CDR3 covers 13 residues. CDR3 amino acids: CSVEDRGRYGYTF. CDR3 DNA sequence: TGCAGCGTAGAGGACAGGGGTAGATATGGCTACACCTTC.

The chain has TRBV19 and TRBJ2-7, with D perhaps TRBD1 (5 bases). There are 14 residues in the CDR3. The germline CDR1 and CDR2 sequences are LNHDA and SQIVND (reference sequence). V lost 3 bases and J 7 bases, leaving 16 bases between the germline ends. CDR3 region: CASSILQGEEEQYF. The CDR3, as DNA: TGTGCCAGTAGTATTCTCCAGGGTGAAGAAGAGCAGTACTTC.

There are a few counts of this clonotype. The rearrangement links TRBV14 to TRBJ2-5; 13 bases match TRBD2. This CDR3 has 15 amino acids. The germline V gene has CDR1 SGHDN and CDR2 FVKESK. Losses at the gene ends were 4 bases for V and 3 bases for J; bases not matched to a gene: 2. For the CDR3, the DNA is TGTGCCAGCAGCCTCGGGACTAGCGGGAAAGAGACCCAGTACTTC. Protein sequence: CASSLGTSGKETQYF.

This clonotype was recorded a few times. The CDR3 nucleotides are TGTGCCAGCAGCTTCGGGGGACTCAGCTCCTACGAGCAGTACTTC. This codes for CASSFGGLSSYEQYF. The rearrangement uses TRBV7-2 and TRBJ2-7; D possibly corresponds to TRBD2 (6 bases). Trimming shortened V by 3 bases and J by 0 bases, and 12 bases separated the two germline ends. The CDR3 extends over 15 amino acids. Germline V gene lookup returns CDR1 SGHTA and CDR2 FQGNSA.

V is TRBV9 and J is TRBJ2-7, with 9 bases identical to TRBD1. CDR1 SGDLS and CDR2 YYNGEE come from the germline V gene. Trimming cost V 4 bases and J 2 bases; bases outside gene matches: 4. This CDR3 spans 14 amino acids. The CDR3: CASSWTGETYEQYF. The CDR3 region has the DNA TGTGCCAGCAGCTGGACAGGGGAGACCTACGAGCAGTACTTC. The variable domain in full, completed from reference TRBV9 and TRBJ2-7, reads DSGVTQTPKHLITATGQRVTLRCSPRSGDLSVYWYQQSLDQGLQFLIQYYNGEERAKGNILERFSAQQFPDLHSELNLSSLELGDSALYFCASSWTGETYEQYFGPGTRLTVT.

V gene TRBV12-3 or TRBV12-4 combines with J gene TRBJ1-1; D gene ambiguous. This CDR3 has 14 residues. Trimming left V 4 bases short and J 0 bases short, with 9 bases between. In DNA, the CDR3 is TGTGCCAGCAGTTACTCGGCCGTGAACACTGAAGCTTTCTTT. Its protein product is CASSYSAVNTEAFF.

In this sample, this clonotype turned up many times. In DNA, the CDR3 is TGTGCCAGCAGTCACCGGGACGGGTACGAGCAGTACTTC. Translation gives CASSHRDGYEQYF. This chain links TRBV7-6 with TRBJ2-7, with D perhaps matching TRBD1 or TRBD2 (5 bases each). The CDR3 loop spans 13 amino acids. Germline V gives CDR1 SGHVS, CDR2 FNYEAQ. The germline V and J ends were trimmed by 6 bases and 4 bases, with 13 bases remaining between them.

As to this clonotype: One end of the junction varies from germline; a read error may be responsible. The V call is TRBV7-9, the J call TRBJ2-7, with D unresolved. Germline V gene data show CDR1 as SEHNR and CDR2 as FQNEAQ (reference sequence). The CDR3 is 11 residues long. The CDR3 loop is CASIPGRQQYF. CDR3 DNA: TGTGCTAGCATACCAGGACGGCAGCAGTACTTC.

V gene TRBV5-1 combines with J gene TRBJ1-1; D not resolved. V was trimmed by 0 bases and J by 0 bases, leaving 9 bases between them. The CDR3 covers 15 residues. CDR1 SGHRS and CDR2 YFSETQ come from the germline V gene. CDR3 DNA sequence: TGCGCCAGCAGCTTGGGAGGACGGGTGAACACTGAAGCTTTCTTT. It encodes CASSLGGRVNTEAFF.

J is TRBJ1-5 and V is TRBV25-1; D gene uncertain. Trimming removed 4 bases at V and 1 base at J, with 23 bases between. The length of the CDR3 is 19 residues. Germline CDR1 MGHDK, CDR2 SYGVNS. The CDR3 is CASSASTPTADGSNQPQHF. CDR3 DNA sequence: TGTGCCAGCAGTGCTAGTACCCCGACGGCCGATGGGAGCAATCAGCCCCAGCATTTT.

This clonotype showed up just a few times. The rearrangement joins TRBV10-2 to TRBJ2-7, with TRBD1 matching over 10 bases. In germline, CDR1 is WSHSY, CDR2 SAAADI. V trimming: 3 bases; J trimming: 2 bases; junction bases outside the gene matches: 4. The length of the CDR3 is 15 residues. CDR3 nucleotide sequence: TGCGCCAGCAGTGATAGACAGGGGGCCCCCTACGAGCAGTACTTC. Translated, it gives CASSDRQGAPYEQYF.

This clonotype was seen repeatedly, ten times or more. One end of the junction fails to match germline, which may point to a read error. V usage is TRBV10-3 and J usage is TRBJ2-6; perhaps TRBD1 as D (6 bases). CDR1 and CDR2 from the germline V gene are ENHRY and SYGVKD. The CDR3 consists of 13 residues. CDR3: CALRGSGANVLTF. CDR3 DNA sequence: TGTGCCCTCAGGGGTTCTGGGGCCAACGTCCTGACTTTC.

This clonotype was detected ten times or more. The rearrangement uses TRBV10-3 and TRBJ1-4; TRBD1 matches 9 bases. This CDR3 region has 14 residues. With 5 bases clipped from V and 8 bases from J, the junction kept 6 bases outside the gene matches. Per germline, CDR1 ENHRY and CDR2 SYGVKD. The CDR3 loop reads CAISPGTGPEKLFF. The CDR3 nucleotides read TGTGCCATCAGTCCCGGGACAGGGCCCGAAAAACTGTTTTTT.

Only a few counts were recorded for this clonotype. This chain links TRBV19 with TRBJ2-5; D remains ambiguous. The CDR3 spans 13 residues. The germline V and J ends were trimmed by 3 bases and 5 bases, with 10 bases remaining between them. Germline CDR1 reads LNHDA; CDR2 reads SQIVND (reference sequence). The CDR3 reads CASSMMAAETQYF. CDR3 sequence (DNA): TGTGCCAGTAGTATGATGGCCGCGGAGACCCAGTACTTC.

This clonotype was seen a few times. V gene TRBV20-1 combines with J gene TRBJ2-5; D is ambiguous. This CDR3 is built from 14 residues. Germline CDR1 and CDR2: DFQATT and SNEGSKA (reference sequence). The germline V and J ends were trimmed by 3 bases and 5 bases, with 16 bases remaining between them. As DNA, the CDR3 is TGCAGTGCTAGGGCGCACTATTCCTTGGAGACCCAGTACTTC. Its translation: CSARAHYSLETQYF.

CDR3 nucleotides: TGTGCCAGCAGCAGGGGGCTAGCCTCCTACGAGCAGTACTTC. Amino acids: CASSRGLASYEQYF. This sequence joins TRBV2 and TRBJ2-7; 8 bases are shared with TRBD1. The CDR3 extends over 14 amino acids. V trimming: 6 bases; J trimming: 0 bases; junction bases outside the gene matches: 4. CDR1 is SNHLY and CDR2 is FYNNEI in the germline V gene.

The chain recombines TRBV12-3 or TRBV12-4 with TRBJ2-5, with D possibly TRBD2 on 8 matching bases. The CDR3 is 14 residues long. The CDR3 DNA reads TGTGCTAGTGGTACCTTAGCGGGACAGGAGACCCAGTACTTC. This translates into CASGTLAGQETQYF.

This chain uses TRBV9 with TRBJ1-5; the D is unclear. CDR3 length: 12 residues. Looked up from germline, CDR1 is SGDLS and CDR2 is YYNGEE. Trimming cost V 4 bases and J 6 bases, with 8 bases left between them. CDR3 DNA: TGTGCCAGCAGCCAACGGGGTCAGCCCCAGCATTTT. Protein product: CASSQRGQPQHF.

Note on this clonotype: Just one base apart from a much larger clone, this may be a read error. This rearrangement joins TRBV10-3 to TRBJ1-6; no clear D. CDR1 is ENHRY, CDR2 SYGVKD, per germline. The CDR3 consists of 15 residues. Trimming removed 6 bases at V and 13 bases at J, with 22 bases between. The DNA of the CDR3 is TGTGCCATCAGCTTAGTCGACGACTCGACTTGGCCCCTCCACTTT. Its protein is CAISLVDDSTWPLHF.

This clonotype was seen a handful of times. V and J are TRBV7-9 and TRBJ1-2; 10 nucleotides align to TRBD1. The CDR3 consists of 15 residues. V lost 5 bases, J lost 2 bases, and 5 bases stayed unmatched. Per the germline V gene, CDR1 is SEHNR and CDR2 is FQNEAQ (reference sequence). The CDR3 here is CASSPTGQGNYGYTF. Written as DNA, the CDR3 is TGTGCCAGCAGCCCAACGGGACAGGGGAACTATGGCTACACCTTC.

This clonotype has only one observation. The V and J genes are TRBV7-6 and TRBJ1-1; D remains ambiguous. This CDR3 has 14 residues. CDR1 is SGHVS and CDR2 is FNYEAQ in the germline V gene. V lost 5 bases to trimming and J lost 6 bases, with 16 bases between them. CDR3 sequence reads: CASSPRAGVAEAFF. CDR3 bases: TGTGCCAGCAGCCCCCGAGCTGGGGTGGCTGAAGCTTTCTTT.

J is TRBJ1-1 and V is TRBV19; D possibly corresponds to TRBD1 (5 bases). Germline CDR1 and CDR2: LNHDA and SQIVND (reference sequence). Trimming cost V 3 bases and J 1 base, with 12 bases left between them. The CDR3 contains 15 residues. The CDR3, as DNA: TGTGCCAGTAGTATCGCGGGGACCAGGAACACTGAAGCTTTCTTT. Translating gives CASSIAGTRNTEAFF.

The table lists this clonotype with a count of one. The chain combines TRBV10-3 with TRBJ2-7, with TRBD2 matching 13 bases. Germline CDR1 reads ENHRY; CDR2 reads SYGVKD. Trimming cost V 6 bases and J 6 bases; bases outside gene matches: 5. The CDR3 runs to 14 residues. The CDR3 region has the DNA TGTGCCATCAGGGTGGGGACTAGCGGGACCGAGCAGTACTTC. Its translation: CAIRVGTSGTEQYF.